Below, one T cell receptor beta chain is given with its context. Antigen unknown. In the PCR, 60 Vbeta and 13 Jbeta primers were used. TCRdb's table, derived via immunoSEQ multiplex PCR, lists solely in-frame clones and lacks some. The data show about 98,000 clones, with roughly 81% seen just once and about 1.5% held by the top ten. This record comes from a study of cytomegalovirus exposure and HLA in healthy donors. Study conclusions and caveats: Only CMV serostatus was available as immune exposure information. It was confirmed in vitro that a few of the CMV-associated chains were specific for CMV antigens. Previously analyzed data showed that most TCR beta V segments were productive at a frequency of about 87% or about 30%. It is likely that the observed cluster of highly shared sequence variants was a sequencing artifact.

The clonotype was recovered from a man aged 35 to 55 in good health and CMV-seronegative. Sequencing was performed on PBMCs.

The CDR3 loop reads CASSTMAGDNQPQHF. The CDR3 DNA reads TGTGCCAGCAGCACGATGGCGGGGGACAATCAGCCCCAGCATTTT. The chain recombines TRBV7-2 with TRBJ1-5, with a tentative D call TRBD1 (5 bases). Per the germline V gene, CDR1 is SGHTA and CDR2 is FQGNSA. This CDR3 has 15 amino acids. V lost 5 bases to trimming and J lost 3 bases, with 14 bases between them.